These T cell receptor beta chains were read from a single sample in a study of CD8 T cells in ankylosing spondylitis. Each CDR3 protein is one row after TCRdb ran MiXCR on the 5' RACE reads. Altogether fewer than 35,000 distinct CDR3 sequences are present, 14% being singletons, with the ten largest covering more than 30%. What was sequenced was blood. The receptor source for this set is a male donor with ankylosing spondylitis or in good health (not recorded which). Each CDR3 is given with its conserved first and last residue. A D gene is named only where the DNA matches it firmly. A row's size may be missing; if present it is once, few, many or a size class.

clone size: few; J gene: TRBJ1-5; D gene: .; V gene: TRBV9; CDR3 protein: CASSATGDNQPQHF; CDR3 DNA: TGTGCCAGCAGCGCAACCGGGGACAATCAGCCCCAGCATTTT
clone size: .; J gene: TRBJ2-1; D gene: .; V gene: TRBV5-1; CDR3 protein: CASIEAPAGLQFF; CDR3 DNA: TGCGCCAGCATTGAGGCACCAGCGGGCTTGCAGTTCTTC
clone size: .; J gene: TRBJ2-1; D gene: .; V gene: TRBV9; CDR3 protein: CASSDGVGLAEQFF; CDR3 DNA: TGTGCCAGCAGCGATGGGGTGGGGCTAGCGGAGCAGTTCTTC
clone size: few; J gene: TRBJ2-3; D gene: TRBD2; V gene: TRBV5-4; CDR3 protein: CASSQRLAGGTDTQYF; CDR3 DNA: TGTGCCAGCAGCCAAAGACTAGCGGGAGGGACAGATACGCAGTATTTT
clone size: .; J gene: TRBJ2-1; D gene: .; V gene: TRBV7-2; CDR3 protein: CASSPEIRGGTEQFF; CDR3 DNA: TGTGCCAGCAGCCCCGAAATTAGGGGGGGCACAGAGCAGTTCTTC
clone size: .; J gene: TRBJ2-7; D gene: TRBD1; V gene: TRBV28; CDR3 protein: CASSSTGQGAVEQYF; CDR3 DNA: TGTGCCAGCAGTTCCACGGGACAGGGGGCCGTCGAGCAGTACTTC
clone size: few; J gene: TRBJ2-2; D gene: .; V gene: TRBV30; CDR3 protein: CAWSVRRVSTGELFF; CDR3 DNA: TGTGCCTGGAGTGTACGCAGGGTATCCACCGGGGAGCTGTTTTTT
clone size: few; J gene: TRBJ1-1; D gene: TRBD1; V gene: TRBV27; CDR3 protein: CASSRLDRAGGAFF; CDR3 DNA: TGTGCCAGCAGTCGGTTGGACAGGGCGGGTGGAGCTTTCTTT
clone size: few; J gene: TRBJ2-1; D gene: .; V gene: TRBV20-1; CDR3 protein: CSASRSALPNNEQFF; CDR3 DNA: TGCAGTGCTAGCCGTAGTGCCCTGCCAAACAATGAGCAGTTCTTC
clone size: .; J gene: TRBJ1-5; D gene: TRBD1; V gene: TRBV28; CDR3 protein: CASSLSRTGNQPQHF; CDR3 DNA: TGTGCCAGCAGTTTATCCCGGACAGGGAATCAGCCCCAGCATTTT
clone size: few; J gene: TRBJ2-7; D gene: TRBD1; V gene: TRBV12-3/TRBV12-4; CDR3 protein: CASSLSPAGGLDEQYF; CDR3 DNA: TGTGCCAGCAGTTTATCCCCGGCAGGGGGCTTAGACGAGCAGTACTTC
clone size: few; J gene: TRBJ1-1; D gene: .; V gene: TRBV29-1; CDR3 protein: CSFGNGNTEAFF; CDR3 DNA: TGCAGCTTTGGAAACGGAAACACTGAAGCTTTCTTT
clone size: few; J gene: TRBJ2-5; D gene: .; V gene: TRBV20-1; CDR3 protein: CSASSYRGDRNQETQYF; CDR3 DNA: TGCAGTGCTAGTTCATATAGGGGCGACCGAAACCAAGAGACCCAGTACTTC
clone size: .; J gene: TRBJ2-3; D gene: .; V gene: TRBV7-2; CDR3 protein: CASGSQAGMWSTQYF; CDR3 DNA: TGTGCCAGCGGCTCGCAGGCAGGGATGTGGAGTACGCAGTATTTT
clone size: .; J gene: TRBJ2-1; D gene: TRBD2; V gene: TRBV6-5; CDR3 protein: CASSYSPSGRVSYNEQFF; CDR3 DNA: TGTGCCAGCAGTTACTCGCCTAGCGGGAGGGTTTCCTACAATGAGCAGTTCTTC
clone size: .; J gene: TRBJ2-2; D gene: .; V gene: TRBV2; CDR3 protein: CASSEGADNGELFF; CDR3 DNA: TGTGCCAGCAGTGAAGGGGCAGACAACGGGGAGCTGTTTTTT
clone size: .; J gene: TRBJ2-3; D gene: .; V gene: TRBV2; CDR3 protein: CASSVLAGDTQYF; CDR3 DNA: TGTGCCAGCAGTGTTCTAGCCGGAGATACGCAGTATTTT
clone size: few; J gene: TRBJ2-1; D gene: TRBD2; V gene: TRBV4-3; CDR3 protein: CASSLTRTSGAYNEQFF; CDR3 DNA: TGCGCCAGCAGCCTAACCCGGACTAGCGGGGCTTACAATGAGCAGTTCTTC
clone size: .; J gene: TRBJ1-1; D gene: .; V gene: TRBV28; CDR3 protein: CASRPGGANWNTEAFF; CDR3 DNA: TGTGCCAGCAGGCCTGGGGGGGCGAATTGGAACACTGAAGCTTTCTTT
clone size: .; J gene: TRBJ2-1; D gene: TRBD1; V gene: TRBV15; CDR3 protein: CATSRRDRVSNEQFF; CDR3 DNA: TGTGCCACCAGCAGACGGGACAGGGTGAGCAATGAGCAGTTCTTC
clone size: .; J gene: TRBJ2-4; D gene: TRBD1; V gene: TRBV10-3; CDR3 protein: CAISESSSLGQAWHF; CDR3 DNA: TGTGCCATCAGTGAGTCCTCCTCACTTGGACAGGCTTGGCACTTC
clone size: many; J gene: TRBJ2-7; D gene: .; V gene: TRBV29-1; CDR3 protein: CSVEDWDTSYEQYF; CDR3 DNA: TGCAGCGTTGAAGATTGGGATACGAGCTACGAGCAGTACTTC
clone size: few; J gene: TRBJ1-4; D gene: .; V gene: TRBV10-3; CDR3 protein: CAISDGRTEKLFF; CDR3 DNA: TGTGCCATCAGTGACGGAAGGACAGAAAAACTGTTTTTT